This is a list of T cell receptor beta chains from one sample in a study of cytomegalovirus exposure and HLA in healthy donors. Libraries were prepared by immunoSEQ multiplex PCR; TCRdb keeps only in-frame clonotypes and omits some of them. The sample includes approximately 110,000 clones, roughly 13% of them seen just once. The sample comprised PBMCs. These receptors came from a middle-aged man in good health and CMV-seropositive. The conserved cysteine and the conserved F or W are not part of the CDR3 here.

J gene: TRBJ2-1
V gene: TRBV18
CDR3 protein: ASSRDRGQNEQF

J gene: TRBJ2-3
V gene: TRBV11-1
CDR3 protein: ASSLGQHTDTQY

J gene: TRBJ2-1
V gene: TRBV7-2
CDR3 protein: ASSLFQAIYNEQF

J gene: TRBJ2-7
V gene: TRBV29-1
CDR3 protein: SVEGTGGVYEQY

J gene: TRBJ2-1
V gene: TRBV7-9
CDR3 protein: ASSLHRNEQF

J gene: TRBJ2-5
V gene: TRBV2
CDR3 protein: ASSATGVGETQY

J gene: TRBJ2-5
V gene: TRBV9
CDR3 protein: ASSPIPAAQETQY

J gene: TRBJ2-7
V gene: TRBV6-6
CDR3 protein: ASSYPGGSIYEQY

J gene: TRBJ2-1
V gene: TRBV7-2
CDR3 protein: ASSFAREREQF

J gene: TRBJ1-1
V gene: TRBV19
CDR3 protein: ASRYQTGGTVEAF

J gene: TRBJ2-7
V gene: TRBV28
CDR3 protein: ASFPTGTGRPEQY

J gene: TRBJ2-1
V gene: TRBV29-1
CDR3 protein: SVDGGYNEQF

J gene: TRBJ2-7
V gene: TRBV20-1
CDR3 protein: SVRVQYEQY

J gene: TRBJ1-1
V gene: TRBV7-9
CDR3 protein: ASSLVQGHTEAF

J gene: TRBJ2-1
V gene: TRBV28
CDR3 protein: ASSLRTSGIFNEQF

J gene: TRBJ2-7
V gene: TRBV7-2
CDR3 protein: ASSLILGTGGFVGQY

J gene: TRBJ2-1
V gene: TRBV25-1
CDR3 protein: ASSKRQGASLGEQF

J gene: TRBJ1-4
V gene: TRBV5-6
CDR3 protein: ASSFLEEVEKLF

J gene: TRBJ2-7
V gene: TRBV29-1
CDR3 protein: SVEDVSSYEQY

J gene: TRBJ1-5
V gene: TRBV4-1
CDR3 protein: ASSQEDQGYQPQH

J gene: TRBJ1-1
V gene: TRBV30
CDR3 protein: AWSVPGSRTEAF

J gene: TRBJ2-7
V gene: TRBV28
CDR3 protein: ASSPGTNLGEQY

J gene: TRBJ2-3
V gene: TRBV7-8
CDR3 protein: ASSLRAGGPGGTDTQY

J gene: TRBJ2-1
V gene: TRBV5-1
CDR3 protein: ASSRVGGPGSNEQF

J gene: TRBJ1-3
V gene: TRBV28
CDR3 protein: ASSTPGGLAGNTIY

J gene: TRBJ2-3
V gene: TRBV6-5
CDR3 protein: ASSYLAGADTQY

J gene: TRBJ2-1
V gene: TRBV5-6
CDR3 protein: ASSPSGRGTGGDNEQF

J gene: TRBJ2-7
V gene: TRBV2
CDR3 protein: ASRGDSDYEQY

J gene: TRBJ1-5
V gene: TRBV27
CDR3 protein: ASSPAPTGVNQPQH

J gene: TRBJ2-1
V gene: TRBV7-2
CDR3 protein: AGRPSGTYNEQF

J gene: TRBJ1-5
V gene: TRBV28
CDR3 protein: ASSRGQGGQPQH

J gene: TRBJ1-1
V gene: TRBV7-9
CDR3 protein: ASSLAGGNTEAF

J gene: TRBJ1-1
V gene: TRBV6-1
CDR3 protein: ASSERWSPST

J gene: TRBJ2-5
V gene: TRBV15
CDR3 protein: ATSTRTGQETQY

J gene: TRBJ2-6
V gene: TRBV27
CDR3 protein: ASSPTPGSGANVLT

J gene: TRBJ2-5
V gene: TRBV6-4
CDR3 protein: ASSPGLAGQETQY

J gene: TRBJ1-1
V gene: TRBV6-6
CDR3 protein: ASVDRYTEAF

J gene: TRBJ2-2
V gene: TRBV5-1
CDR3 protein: ASSLRTDTGELF

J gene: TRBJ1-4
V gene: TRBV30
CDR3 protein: AWSPGATNEKLF

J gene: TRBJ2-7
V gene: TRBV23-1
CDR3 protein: ASSLGTGEGEQY

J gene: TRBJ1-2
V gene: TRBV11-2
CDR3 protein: ASSSNRFGGYT

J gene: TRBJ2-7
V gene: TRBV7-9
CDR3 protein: ASSQNIPTGQGTYEQY

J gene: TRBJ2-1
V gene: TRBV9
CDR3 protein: ASSVESGGPSNEQF

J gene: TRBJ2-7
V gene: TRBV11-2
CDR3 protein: ASSSRPGGRAYEQY

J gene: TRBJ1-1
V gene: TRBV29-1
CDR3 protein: SVDTGRRYTEAF

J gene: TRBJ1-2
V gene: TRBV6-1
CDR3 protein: ASSGTGRYGYT

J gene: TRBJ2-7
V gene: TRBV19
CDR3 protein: ASSTTAAGYEQY

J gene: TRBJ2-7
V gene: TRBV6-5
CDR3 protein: ASRSSGRATEQY

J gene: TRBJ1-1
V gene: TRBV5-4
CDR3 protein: ASSLDSTRMGNTEAF

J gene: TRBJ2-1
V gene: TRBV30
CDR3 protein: ASHRGSGRFNEQF

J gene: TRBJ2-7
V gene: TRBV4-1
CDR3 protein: ASSQEGQSSYEQY

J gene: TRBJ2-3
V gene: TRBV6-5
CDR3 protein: ASILQGADTQY

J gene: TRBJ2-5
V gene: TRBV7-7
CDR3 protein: ASSFHTGGQETQY

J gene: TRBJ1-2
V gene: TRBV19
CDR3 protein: ASTPGVAGGIYGYT